This entry is about one T cell receptor (beta chain). Mismatch with germline at one junction end may stem from a read error. This record belongs to a study of blood T cell repertoires in COVID-19. Those enrolled, adults aged 18 to 89 years, came from about two dozen US areas. Sequencing used immunoSEQ multiplex PCR; TCRdb keeps in-frame clones, though not all of them. This table holds around 450,000 clones, around 90% found once. This CDR3 region has 13 residues. The germline CDR1 and CDR2 sequences are LGHDT and YNNKEL (reference sequence). This chain uses TRBV3-1 (or the pseudogene TRBV3-2) with TRBJ2-1; 11 nucleotides match TRBD2. The material sequenced was PBMCs or T cells enriched from blood (not recorded which). The receptor comes from a man between 18 and 29 years old who had recovered from COVID-19. The CDR3: CASSLRTSGLKIF. The CDR3 DNA sequence: TGTGCCAGCAGCCTCAGGACTAGCGGGTTGAAGATCTTC.